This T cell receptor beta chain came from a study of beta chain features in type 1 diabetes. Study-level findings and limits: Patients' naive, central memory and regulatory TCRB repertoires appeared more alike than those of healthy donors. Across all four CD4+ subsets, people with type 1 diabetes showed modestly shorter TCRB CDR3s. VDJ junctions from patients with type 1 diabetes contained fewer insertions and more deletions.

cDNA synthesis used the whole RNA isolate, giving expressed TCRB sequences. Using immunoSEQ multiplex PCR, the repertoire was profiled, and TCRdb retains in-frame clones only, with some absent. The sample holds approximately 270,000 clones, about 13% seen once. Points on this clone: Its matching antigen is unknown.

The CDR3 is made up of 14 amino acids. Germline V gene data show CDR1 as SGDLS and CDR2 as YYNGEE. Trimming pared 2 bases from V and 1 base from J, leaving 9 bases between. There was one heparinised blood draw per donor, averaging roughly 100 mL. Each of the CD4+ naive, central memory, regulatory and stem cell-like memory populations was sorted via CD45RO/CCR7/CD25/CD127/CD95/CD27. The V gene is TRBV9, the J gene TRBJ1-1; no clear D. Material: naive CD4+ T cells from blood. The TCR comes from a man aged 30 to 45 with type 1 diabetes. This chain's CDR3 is CASSVEGWNTEAFF. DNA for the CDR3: TGTGCCAGCAGCGTGGAGGGATGGAACACTGAAGCTTTCTTT. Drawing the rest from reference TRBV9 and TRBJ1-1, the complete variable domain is DSGVTQTPKHLITATGQRVTLRCSPRSGDLSVYWYQQSLDQGLQFLIQYYNGEERAKGNILERFSAQQFPDLHSELNLSSLELGDSALYFCASSVEGWNTEAFFGQGTRLTVV.